The rows below give T cell receptor beta chains drawn from one sample of a study of blood T cells in healthy people across ages. TCRdb processed the 5' RACE reads anew with MiXCR; each CDR3 protein has one entry. The sample lists around 650,000 distinct CDR3 sequences, approximately 31% occurring once. The specimen was blood. These receptors were collected from a woman of 80 years or more in good health. The CDR3 runs from the conserved cysteine through the conserved F or W. The D gene is left open where the match is weak. Clone size appears in some rows only: once, few, many, or a class for an expanded clone.

cdr3_aa	cdr3_nt	clone_size	cdr3_length	v_call	j_call	d_call
CASSFPTGSGENEQFF	TGTGCCAGCAGCTTCCCGACAGGGTCAGGAGAGAATGAGCAGTTCTTC	-	16	TRBV7-2	TRBJ2-1	TRBD1
CASSYDRGVQQYF	TGTGCCAGCAGTTACGATAGGGGTGTCCAGCAGTACTTC	-	13	TRBV6-5	TRBJ2-7	-
CASSPTPSPAGYTF	TGTGCCAGCAGCCCTACTCCCAGCCCCGCGGGCTACACCTTC	few	14	TRBV12-3/TRBV12-4	TRBJ1-2	-
CSASAPGPYEQYF	TGCAGTGCTAGCGCTCCTGGGCCCTACGAGCAGTACTTC	many	13	TRBV20-1	TRBJ2-7	-
CASSLRPPAEQYF	TGTGCCAGCAGCTTAAGGCCGCCCGCGGAGCAGTACTTC	many	13	TRBV7-2	TRBJ2-7	-
CASSHRGLYNEQFF	TGTGCCAGCAGCCACAGGGGGCTGTACAATGAGCAGTTCTTC	many	14	TRBV3-1	TRBJ2-1	TRBD1
CASSWGQTGGYTF	TGCGCCAGCAGCTGGGGACAAACTGGCGGCTACACCTTC	few	13	TRBV5-1	TRBJ1-2	-
CASSFYRDEQFF	TGCGCCAGCAGCTTTTACAGGGATGAGCAGTTCTTC	-	12	TRBV5-1	TRBJ2-1	-
CATSRQGGENIQYF	TGTGCCACCAGCAGGCAGGGGGGAGAAAACATTCAGTACTTC	-	14	TRBV15	TRBJ2-4	-
CASSPMSGGSYEQYF	TGTGCCAGCAGCCCCATGTCGGGGGGTTCCTACGAGCAGTACTTC	many	15	TRBV7-2	TRBJ2-7	TRBD2
CSAWDRGRDEKLFF	TGCAGTGCCTGGGACAGGGGGCGTGATGAAAAACTGTTTTTT	-	14	TRBV20-1	TRBJ1-4	TRBD1
CASRGIGGWNIQYF	TGTGCCAGCAGGGGGATCGGGGGGTGGAACATTCAGTACTTC	many	14	TRBV12-3/TRBV12-4	TRBJ2-4	TRBD2
CASSVDGEQETQYF	TGTGCCAGCAGCGTAGATGGGGAGCAAGAGACCCAGTACTTC	many	14	TRBV9	TRBJ2-5	-
CARSQAGGPTEAFF	TGTGCCCGCAGCCAGGCTGGGGGCCCCACTGAAGCTTTCTTT	-	14	TRBV14	TRBJ1-1	-
CAWRSPANYGYTF	TGTGCCTGGAGGTCCCCAGCTAACTATGGCTACACCTTC	-	13	TRBV30	TRBJ1-2	-
CSALPGQGNQPQHF	TGCAGTGCTCTCCCGGGACAGGGCAATCAGCCCCAGCATTTT	few	14	TRBV20-1	TRBJ1-5	TRBD1
CASSMWVSTDTQYF	TGTGCCAGCAGTATGTGGGTTAGCACAGATACGCAGTATTTT	many	14	TRBV27	TRBJ2-3	-
CARLTRDSTKNIQYF	TGTGCCAGGCTAACTCGGGATTCAACCAAAAACATTCAGTACTTC	-	15	TRBV2	TRBJ2-4	-
CSARVPGVPYSNQPQHF	TGCAGTGCTAGAGTTCCAGGGGTCCCTTATAGCAATCAGCCCCAGCATTTT	many	17	TRBV20-1	TRBJ1-5	-
CASSFSGPSADTQYF	TGTGCCAGCAGTTTTTCCGGACCGAGCGCAGATACGCAGTATTTC	-	15	TRBV12-3/TRBV12-4	TRBJ2-3	-
CSVDGGLETQYF	TGCAGCGTTGACGGAGGGCTGGAGACCCAGTACTTC	few	12	TRBV29-1	TRBJ2-5	-
CASSQEGGSRYNEQYF	TGCGCCAGCAGCCAAGAGGGAGGTAGCCGCTACAATGAGCAGTACTTC	-	16	TRBV4-1	TRBJ2-7	-
CSASVRDRGHWDTQYF	TGCAGTGCCTCCGTGCGGGACAGGGGGCACTGGGATACGCAGTATTTT	many	16	TRBV20-1	TRBJ2-3	TRBD1
CASSVAGQGKNVLTF	TGTGCCAGCAGCGTAGCTGGACAGGGTAAAAACGTCCTGACTTTC	many	15	TRBV9	TRBJ2-6	TRBD1
CASSLGLGPTDTQYF	TGCGCCAGCAGCTTGGGTCTAGGTCCCACAGATACGCAGTATTTT	-	15	TRBV5-1	TRBJ2-3	-
CSYDGGSDNEQYF	TGCAGTTACGACGGGGGAAGCGACAATGAGCAGTACTTC	few	13	TRBV20-1	TRBJ2-7	-
CASSFAPSSTDTQYF	TGTGCCAGCAGTTTTGCTCCTTCTAGCACAGATACGCAGTATTTT	-	15	TRBV27	TRBJ2-3	-
CAWSPVGGGTSGANVLTF	TGTGCCTGGAGTCCGGTTGGAGGGGGCACCTCAGGGGCCAACGTCCTGACTTTC	many	18	TRBV30	TRBJ2-6	-
CASSLPGLVDTQYF	TGTGCCAGCAGCTTACCTGGACTAGTCGATACGCAGTATTTT	-	14	TRBV7-2	TRBJ2-3	TRBD2
CASSQDYAEQYF	TGCGCCAGCAGCCAAGATTACGCCGAGCAGTACTTC	-	12	TRBV4-3	TRBJ2-7	-
CASSPQGVANNEQFF	TGTGCCAGCAGCCCTCAGGGGGTAGCCAACAATGAGCAGTTCTTC	many	15	TRBV9	TRBJ2-1	TRBD1
CASSTGQGWDNEQFF	TGTGCCAGCAGCACCGGACAGGGGTGGGACAATGAGCAGTTCTTC	many	15	TRBV5-4	TRBJ2-1	TRBD1
CSAKRGEMNTEAFF	TGCAGTGCGAAGCGGGGGGAAATGAACACTGAAGCTTTCTTT	-	14	TRBV29-1	TRBJ1-1	-
CAISETGWEQYF	TGTGCCATCAGTGAAACGGGATGGGAGCAGTACTTC	many	12	TRBV10-3	TRBJ2-7	-
CASSVEAGGLDTQYF	TGTGCCAGCAGCGTAGAGGCGGGGGGTCTAGATACGCAGTATTTT	many	15	TRBV9	TRBJ2-3	TRBD2
CASSSVLRGETQYF	TGTGCCAGCAGCTCCGTCCTGCGGGGAGAGACCCAGTACTTC	many	14	TRBV7-2	TRBJ2-5	-
CAGSQGGTQYF	TGTGCCGGCAGCCAGGGTGGTACGCAGTATTTT	-	11	TRBV7-3	TRBJ2-3	-
CAWSGTARRYTF	TGTGCCTGGAGTGGGACCGCCCGACGCTACACCTTC	-	12	TRBV30	TRBJ1-2	-
CASRDRVVSYEQYF	TGTGCCAGCAGGGACAGGGTAGTTTCTTACGAGCAGTACTTC	many	14	TRBV6-5	TRBJ2-7	TRBD1
CSQGIDEQFF	TGCAGTCAGGGGATCGATGAGCAGTTCTTC	many	10	TRBV20-1	TRBJ2-1	-
CASREINTGELFF	TGTGCCAGCAGGGAGATAAACACCGGGGAGCTGTTTTTT	-	13	TRBV28	TRBJ2-2	-
CASSLASVTGTGTYNEQFF	TGTGCCAGCAGCTTAGCCTCGGTGACCGGGACAGGGACCTACAATGAGCAGTTCTTC	-	19	TRBV7-9	TRBJ2-1	TRBD1